The 8 T cell receptor beta chains presented below share a single source sample, sequenced in a study of regulatory T cells in long-lasting Graves disease. The TCR beta library used iRepertoire HTBI primers with Arm-PCR amplification of CDR3. Via MiXCR, TCRdb re-called the multiplex PCR reads, giving one row per CDR3 protein. The top ten hold 7.8% of the sample, which has about 470,000 distinct CDR3 sequences, around 21% seen once. Time point of the sample: persistent/refractory GD, antithyroid drugs over 5 years with positive TRAb. Generation of the TCR library employed RNA extracted from PBMCs. This material consisted of peripheral blood mononuclear cells (PBMCs), taken when the disease was refractory, from a patient treated with antithyroid drugs. The receptors derive from a female donor with Graves disease.

This clonotype was seen a handful of times. The chain combines TRBV6-1 with TRBJ1-4; D gene ambiguous. The CDR3 is 13 residues long. Trimming removed 4 bases at V and 5 bases at J, with 8 bases between. CDR1 is MNHNS and CDR2 is SASEGT in the germline V gene. The CDR3 loop is CASSGRLNEKLFF. CDR3 coding DNA: TGTGCCAGCAGTGGCCGGCTGAATGAAAAACTGTTTTTT.

This clonotype was observed a few times. The gene calls are TRBV4-1 and TRBJ2-7; a possible D gene is TRBD2 (5 bases). V was cut by 4 bases and J by 2 bases, with 9 bases left in between. Germline V gives CDR1 MGHRA, CDR2 YSYEKL. The CDR3 runs 13 residues. The CDR3, as DNA: TGCGCCAGCAGCCTAGCGAAGCCCTACGAGCAGTACTTC. Its translation is CASSLAKPYEQYF.

This clonotype has a count of ten or more. The V and J genes are TRBV20-1 and TRBJ2-7; maybe TRBD2 (5 bases). Germline CDR1 and CDR2: DFQATT and SNEGSKA (reference sequence). CDR3 size: 14 residues. V was cut by 3 bases and J by 5 bases, with 17 bases left in between. The CDR3 DNA reads as TGCAGTGCTAGCAACTTAGGGAGTTCTAACGAGCAGTACTTC. This encodes CSASNLGSSNEQYF.

This clonotype was recorded at least ten times. This rearrangement joins TRBV20-1 to TRBJ2-5; 15 bases match TRBD2. The CDR3 is 16 residues long. The junction had 8 bases not matched to a gene; V was cut back by 5 bases and J by 4 bases. CDR1 and CDR2 from the germline V gene are DFQATT and SNEGSKA (reference sequence). This CDR3 is CSARTSGRALGETQYF. The CDR3, as DNA: TGCAGTGCTCGGACTAGCGGGAGGGCCCTAGGAGAGACCCAGTACTTC.

Remarks on this clonotype: A much larger clonotype is one base distant, so this may be a read error. The chain carries TRBV9 and TRBJ1-5; no firm D call. The CDR3 is 13 residues long. The V and J ends lost 0 bases and 9 bases respectively, with 10 bases between them. Germline CDR1 reads SGDLS; CDR2 reads YYNGEE. The CDR3 DNA reads as TGTGCCAGCAGCGTAGACTCCTTTCGGCCCCAGCATTTT. Amino acids: CASSVDSFRPQHF.

The chain combines TRBV20-1 with TRBJ2-5; weak D call: TRBD1 (5 bases). The CDR3 length is 12 residues. CDR1 and CDR2 from the germline V gene are DFQATT and SNEGSKA (reference sequence). V was trimmed by 7 bases and J by 0 bases, leaving 9 bases between them. CDR3 in DNA: TGCAGTGTTCAGGACAACCAAGAGACCCAGTACTTC. Encoded protein: CSVQDNQETQYF.

The V gene is TRBV10-2, the J gene TRBJ2-7; D perhaps matches TRBD2 (5 bases). V was pared by 2 bases and J by 3 bases, with 20 bases between. The CDR3 loop spans 17 amino acids. CDR1 and CDR2 (germline): WSHSY, SAAADI. The CDR3 spells CASSEAPGTLRIYEQYF. Written as DNA, the CDR3 is TGCGCCAGCAGTGAGGCGCCGGGAACCCTTAGGATCTACGAGCAGTACTTC.

This clonotype has at least ten counts. V usage is TRBV28 and J usage is TRBJ2-7, with 7 bases aligning to TRBD1. Germline V gene lookup returns CDR1 MDHEN and CDR2 SYDVKM. The J segment lost 0 bases and the V segment lost 7 bases, leaving 15 bases of the junction unmatched. The CDR3 extends over 17 amino acids. The CDR3 nucleotides are TGTGCCAGCAACCAGGCCGGGACAGCGATACCCTCCTACGAGCAGTACTTC. Amino acid sequence: CASNQAGTAIPSYEQYF. The full variable domain, completed using reference TRBV28 and TRBJ2-7, is DVKVTQSSRYLVKRTGEKVFLECVQDMDHENMFWYRQDPGLGLRLIYFSYDVKMKEKGDIPEGYSVSREKKERFSLILESASTNQTSMYLCASNQAGTAIPSYEQYFGPGTRLTVT.